The 18 T cell receptor beta chains below come from one sample, sequenced in a study of blood T cell repertoires in COVID-19. Sequencing was performed with immunoSEQ multiplex PCR; in TCRdb, only in-frame clones are kept and a portion is missing. The sample records under 300,000 clones, around nine tenths being singletons. The sequenced material came from PBMCs or T cells enriched from blood (not recorded which). The source of these receptors is a woman aged 40 to 55 who had been exposed to COVID-19.

CDR3 region: CASSRPGTSGIEYIPYEQYV. The CDR3 DNA sequence: TGCGCCAGCAGCCGACCTGGGACTAGCGGGATTGAGTATATCCCCTACGAGCAGTACGTC. The chain carries TRBV4-1 and TRBJ2-7; 13 positions match TRBD2. J gave up 2 bases and V 4 bases, and 17 bases lay outside the gene matches. This CDR3 is built from 20 residues. Per germline, CDR1 MGHRA and CDR2 YSYEKL.

The gene calls are TRBV28 and TRBJ1-5; D uncertain. Germline V lookup: CDR1 MDHEN, CDR2 SYDVKM. The V gene lost 3 bases and the J gene lost 4 bases, with 7 bases spanning the gap. The CDR3 length is 13 residues. CDR3 residues: CASSFVQNQPQHF. The CDR3, as DNA: TGTGCCAGCAGTTTTGTACAGAATCAGCCCCAGCATTTT.

The J gene is TRBJ2-6, the V gene TRBV7-2; tentative D call: TRBD1 (5 bases). V was shortened by 1 base and J by 4 bases, with 11 bases between the two germline ends. The germline V gene has CDR1 SGHTA and CDR2 FQGNSA. This CDR3 region has 16 residues. CDR3 in DNA: TGTGCCAGCAGCTTAGGACAGCAGCCCGGGGCCAACGTCCTGACTTTC. Residues: CASSLGQQPGANVLTF.

The chain joins TRBV5-1 to TRBJ2-1, with TRBD1 identical over 7 bases. Trimming took 0 bases from V and 8 from J; bases not matched to a gene: 8. Germline V CDR1 and CDR2: SGHRS, YFSETQ. The CDR3 has 15 residues. The CDR3 DNA reads TGCGCCAGCAGCTTGGGAGGGGGCCTCGCGGATGAGCAGTTCTTC. Its translation: CASSLGGGLADEQFF.

The V and J genes are TRBV3-1 (or the pseudogene TRBV3-2) and TRBJ2-1; D gene uncertain. Trimming took off 4 bases at V and 5 bases at J, with 15 bases between the two ends. Germline V lookup: CDR1 LGHDT, CDR2 YNNKEL (reference sequence). This CDR3 has 15 amino acids. This CDR3 reads CASSPDPLRDNEQFF. Written as DNA, the CDR3 is TGTGCCAGCAGCCCCGATCCTCTGAGAGACAATGAGCAGTTCTTC.

This clone was seen once. This sequence joins TRBV28 and TRBJ1-6; D is unclear. The ends were cut back, 4 bases at V and 10 bases at J, with 8 bases in the middle. CDR3 length: 12 residues. Germline V gives CDR1 MDHEN, CDR2 SYDVKM. CDR3 DNA: TGTGCCAGCAGTTGGATGGAGTCACCCCTCCACTTT. Amino acids: CASSWMESPLHF.

The V and J genes are TRBV10-3 and TRBJ1-5; no definite D call. The CDR3 is 15 amino acids. Germline V gives CDR1 ENHRY, CDR2 SYGVKD. V lost 1 base and J lost 0, with 7 bases in between. The DNA for the CDR3 is TGTGCCATCAGTGAGTTGTTACTTAGCAATCAGCCCCAGCATTTT. The encoded protein is CAISELLLSNQPQHF.

This rearrangement joins TRBV4-3 to TRBJ1-3; D is possibly TRBD1 (5 bases). V lost 1 base and J lost 7, with 14 bases in between. The CDR3 totals 15 residues. Germline CDR1 is LGHNA and CDR2 is YSLEER. Here the CDR3 reads CASSQVGQGLNTIYF. The CDR3 region has the DNA TGCGCCAGCAGCCAAGTAGGGCAGGGTTTGAACACCATATATTTT.

The chain has TRBV6-2 or TRBV6-3 and TRBJ2-7; a weak D match, TRBD1 (5 bases). V was pared by 6 bases and J by 1 base, with 19 bases between. The germline CDR1 and CDR2 sequences are MNHEY and SVGEGT. The CDR3 consists of 16 residues. The CDR3 loop reads CASSLGPKKVSYEQYV. In nucleotides, the CDR3 is TGTGCCAGCAGCTTGGGGCCCAAGAAAGTATCCTACGAGCAGTACGTC.

The CDR3 is CASSWTDNEKLFF. The DNA of the CDR3 is TGTGCCAGCAGCTGGACAGATAATGAAAAACTGTTTTTT. The chain joins TRBV7-9 to TRBJ1-4; TRBD1 is a possible D gene (6 bases). The ends were cut back, 4 bases at V and 4 bases at J, with 7 bases in the middle. Per germline, CDR1 SEHNR and CDR2 FQNEAQ (reference sequence). The CDR3 has 13 residues.

This clone came up once. This rearrangement joins TRBV4-1 to TRBJ2-1; 7 bases agree with TRBD2. Trimming at V came to 2 bases and at J to 6 bases, leaving 7 bases not matched to a gene. The germline V gene encodes CDR1 MGHRA and CDR2 YSYEKL. The CDR3 spans 15 residues. The CDR3 region has the DNA TGCGCCAGCAGCCAACCTTCCAGCGGGGTCAATGAGCAGTTCTTC. Translating it yields CASSQPSSGVNEQFF.

This rearrangement joins TRBV27 to TRBJ1-1; D not resolved. V lost 4 bases and J 0 bases, leaving 9 bases between the germline ends. This CDR3 is 14 amino acids long. CDR1 and CDR2 (germline): MNHEY, SMNVEV (reference sequence). CDR3 in amino acids: CASSSQALNTEAFF. The CDR3 DNA reads TGTGCCAGCAGTTCCCAGGCCCTGAACACTGAAGCTTTCTTT.

V usage is TRBV6-2 or TRBV6-3 and J usage is TRBJ2-6, with D hard to call. This CDR3 has 16 residues. Germline V gives CDR1 MNHEY, CDR2 SVGEGT. Deletions cut 6 bases from V and 0 bases from J, with 12 bases between. The CDR3 DNA follows: TGTGCCAGCAGCCTTAATCTCGGCTCTGGGGCCAACGTCCTGACTTTC. The encoded protein is CASSLNLGSGANVLTF.

The chain links TRBV2 to TRBJ1-1, with 8 bases lining up with TRBD1. The V gene end was trimmed by 7 bases and the J gene end by 4 bases; junction bases not matched to a gene: 8. The CDR3 runs to 14 residues. Germline V gene sequence: CDR1 SNHLY, CDR2 FYNNEI. This CDR3 is CASTSTGGGTEAFF. Here the CDR3 DNA reads TGTGCCAGCACCTCAACAGGGGGAGGCACTGAAGCTTTCTTT. The full variable domain, its missing parts supplied by reference TRBV2 and TRBJ1-1, is EPEVTQTPSHQVTQMGQEVILRCVPISNHLYFYWYRQILGQKVEFLVSFYNNEISEKSEIFDDQFSVERPDGSNFTLKIRSTKLEDSAMYFCASTSTGGGTEAFFGQGTRLTVV.

The genes are TRBV6-2 or TRBV6-3 and TRBJ2-1, with D tentatively TRBD2 (6 bases). Trimming left V 5 bases short and J 1 base short, with 9 bases between. This CDR3 has 14 residues. Germline V gene data show CDR1 as MNHEY and CDR2 as SVGEGT. The CDR3 coding sequence is TGTGCCAGCAGTCCACGGGAGTCCTACAATGAGCAGTTCTTC. This gives the protein CASSPRESYNEQFF.

The chain recombines TRBV4-1 with TRBJ1-4; D is ambiguous. The germline V gene has CDR1 MGHRA and CDR2 YSYEKL. The CDR3 is 15 residues long. V gave up 4 bases and J gave up 6 bases, with 15 bases separating them. The CDR3 loop is CASSLGFVSDEKLFF. The CDR3 DNA reads as TGCGCCAGCAGCCTCGGTTTTGTCTCCGATGAAAAACTGTTTTTT.

The chain has TRBV3-1 (or the pseudogene TRBV3-2) and TRBJ2-7; no reliable D call. Germline V CDR1 and CDR2: LGHDT, YNNKEL (reference sequence). The V and J ends lost 1 base and 1 base respectively, with 8 bases between them. The CDR3 totals 14 residues. In DNA form, the CDR3 reads TGTGCCAGCAGCCAAGCGTACGGGTCCTACGAGCAGTACTTC. As protein: CASSQAYGSYEQYF.

The chain combines TRBV12-3 or TRBV12-4 with TRBJ1-2; tentative D call: TRBD1 (6 bases). V lost 6 bases and J lost 5, with 13 bases in between. This CDR3 is built from 13 residues. The CDR3 here is CASSPQGRYGYTF. The DNA for the CDR3 is TGTGCCAGCAGCCCACAGGGTCGGTATGGCTACACCTTC.